This T cell receptor beta chain was retrieved from a study of control samples from healthy donors and cancer patients. Germline-derived CDR1 and CDR2 are GTSNPN and SVGIG (reference sequence). V was clipped by 0 bases and J by 4 bases, with 7 bases between them. This CDR3 has 13 residues. This clone is a singleton in its sample. Using immunoSEQ multiplex PCR, the repertoire was profiled, and TCRdb retains in-frame clones only, with some absent. The table records roughly 200,000 clones, roughly 94% of them present only once. This TCR derives from a man aged 45-65 years in good health. This rearrangement joins TRBV30 to TRBJ1-3; D not resolved. The sample consisted of blood. The CDR3 nucleotides read TGTGCCTGGAGTGTAAATCCCGGAAACACCATATATTTT. Its protein is CAWSVNPGNTIYF.